This TCR beta chain was obtained from a study of tumor-infiltrating lymphocytes in primary liver carcinoma. Turning to the study itself: Sample yields, roughly 3.5 to 7.13 million productive TCRbeta reads, were similar across the tissue types.

The investigators made TCR beta cDNA from around 530 ng total RNA, using a constant-region primer. The TCR beta library was amplified through three nested multiplex PCR rounds in a modified ARM-PCR procedure. TRBV1-TRBV30 forward primers and a C-beta reverse primer were used in the first two PCR rounds, which each ran for 9 to 10 cycles. TCRdb independently ran MiXCR on the multiplex PCR reads; one entry per CDR3 protein. The sample consists of 95,000 to 150,000 distinct CDR3 sequences, approximately 68% of them appearing once. The CDR3 consists of 19 residues. Germline V gives CDR1 SQVTM, CDR2 ANQGSEA. After removal of 2 bases from V and 3 bases from J, the junction contained 15 bases not matched to a gene. Points from the study as a whole: Top-250-clone fractions were significantly higher in tumors than in blood (p = 0.039).

Unsorted bulk tissue of roughly 20-34 mg yielded co-extracted RNA and DNA. Donors underwent surgery for histopathologically diagnosed primary liver carcinoma. This clonotype was seen at least ten times. Its antigen is undetermined. The TCR was taken from a woman aged 55-69 years with primary liver carcinoma and hepatitis B virus infection. J is TRBJ2-3 and V is TRBV29-1; 12 bases are a match to TRBD2. Sequencing used tumor-adjacent normal liver tissue. The CDR3: CSVEKRRSSGRAGTDTQYF. For the CDR3, the DNA is TGCAGCGTTGAAAAGAGGCGCTCTAGCGGGAGGGCAGGGACAGATACGCAGTATTTT.